The rows below give T cell receptor beta chains drawn from one sample of a study of blood T cell repertoires in COVID-19. The assay was immunoSEQ multiplex PCR, and TCRdb's table has in-frame clones only and misses some. The table lists more than 300,000 clones, approximately 89% of them singletons. The sample was peripheral blood. The source of these receptors is a woman in her thirties with COVID-19, enrolled during active disease. CDR3s include the opening cysteine and the closing phenylalanine or tryptophan. The D gene is left open where the match is weak. The size entry is marked missing in some rows and otherwise reads once, few, many or a size class.

V	J	D	size	DNA	CDR3
TRBV18	TRBJ2-1	.	.	TGTGCCAGCTCACTACTAACCTACAATGAGCAGTTCTTC	CASSLLTYNEQFF
TRBV28	TRBJ2-5	.	.	TGTGCCAGCACTCCTGAGTGGGTGGAGGAAGAGACCCAGTACTTC	CASTPEWVEEETQYF
TRBV6-4	TRBJ1-5	TRBD1	.	TGTGCCAGCAGTGTGAGGGACAGCCTTTATAGCAATCAGCCCCAGCATTTT	CASSVRDSLYSNQPQHF
TRBV11-1	TRBJ2-5	TRBD1	.	TGTGCCAGCAGCGGACAGGGAGAGACCCAGTACTTC	CASSGQGETQYF
TRBV5-6	TRBJ1-5	.	once	TGTGCCAGCAGCCCGGCGGGGGCAAATCAGCCCCAGCATTTT	CASSPAGANQPQHF
TRBV5-6	TRBJ2-3	TRBD2	.	TGTGCCAGCAGCTTACTAGCGAGCACAGATACGCAGTATTTT	CASSLLASTDTQYF
TRBV13	TRBJ2-5	.	.	TGTGCCAGCAGCGGAGGGGGGACTATGCGGGAGACCCAGTACTTC	CASSGGGTMRETQYF
TRBV7-2	TRBJ1-1	.	.	TGTGCCAGCAGCCCCCGCAGGCAGAACACTGAAGCTTTCTTT	CASSPRRQNTEAFF
TRBV18	TRBJ2-2	.	.	TGTGCCAGCTCACGAGCACAGGGATCCGGGGAGCTGTTTTTT	CASSRAQGSGELFF
TRBV18	TRBJ1-1	.	.	TGTGCCAGCTCACCAGCTAGTAGGGGATCGGGCACTGAAGCTTTCTTT	CASSPASRGSGTEAFF
TRBV20-1	TRBJ1-3	.	.	TGCAGTGCTAGTTTGGGTGGGCCTGGAAACACCATATATTTT	CSASLGGPGNTIYF
TRBV4-3	TRBJ1-2	TRBD1	.	TGCGCCAGCAGCCCATCGGGACAGCCGATCTATGGCTACACCTTC	CASSPSGQPIYGYTF
TRBV5-1	TRBJ1-1	.	.	TGCGCCAGCAGTTTGTGGGGGCTGGGCACTGAAGCTTTCTTT	CASSLWGLGTEAFF
TRBV7-9	TRBJ2-1	.	.	TGTGCCAGCAGCTTGTCTACGGGGGACAATGAGCAGTTCTTC	CASSLSTGDNEQFF
TRBV28	TRBJ1-2	.	.	TGTGCCAGCAGTTCTTACTATGGCTACACCTTC	CASSSYYGYTF
TRBV29-1	TRBJ1-5	TRBD1	.	TGCAGCGTTCCCGGGACAGGGGACCCAAATCAGCCCCAGCATTTT	CSVPGTGDPNQPQHF
TRBV5-1	TRBJ1-2	.	few	TGCGCCAGCACGGAACAGGGAAACTATGGCTACACCTTC	CASTEQGNYGYTF
TRBV19	TRBJ2-7	.	.	TGTGCCAGTACCCCCCCACATCCTCCCTACGAGCAGTACTTC	CASTPPHPPYEQYF
TRBV5-1	TRBJ1-1	.	.	TGCGCCAGCAGCTTGGACTCGAACACTGAAGCTTTCTTT	CASSLDSNTEAFF
TRBV4-2	TRBJ2-1	TRBD2	once	TGTGCCAGCAGCCCGTCCCTTAGGTACGGGGGGGCCTCCTACAATGAGCAGTTCTTC	CASSPSLRYGGASYNEQFF
TRBV2	TRBJ1-2	TRBD1	.	TGTGCCAGCAGTCCTCTCCCCAACCGGGACAGGGTGTATGGCTACACCTTC	CASSPLPNRDRVYGYTF
TRBV5-4	TRBJ1-1	.	.	TGTGCCAGCGCCCTGGGGGGATTCACTGAAGCTTTCTTT	CASALGGFTEAFF
TRBV5-6	TRBJ2-5	.	.	TGTGCCAGCAGCTTGAGTAGTGACATTGGAACGCAAGAGACCCAGTACTTC	CASSLSSDIGTQETQYF
TRBV6-5	TRBJ2-5	.	.	TGTGCCGCCTCTTACGGGGAGACCCAGTACTTC	CAASYGETQYF
TRBV25-1	TRBJ1-2	.	.	TGTGCCAGCAGTCCTCGGGGTCTGTATGGCTACACCTTC	CASSPRGLYGYTF
TRBV29-1	TRBJ1-1	TRBD1	few	TGCAGCTCCCTCGATGCAGGGGGCGCCACTGAAGCTTTCTTT	CSSLDAGGATEAFF
TRBV19	TRBJ2-5	TRBD1	.	TGTGCCAGTAGTGCCGACAGGGCGGTTCGGGAGACCCAGTACTTC	CASSADRAVRETQYF
TRBV11-2	TRBJ2-7	.	.	TGTGCCAGCAGCTTGGGGGGCTCCTACGAGCAGTACTTC	CASSLGGSYEQYF
TRBV19	TRBJ1-2	TRBD1	.	TGTGCCAGTAGTATAGTGGGGACAGGGAAAGCTAACTATGGCTACACCTTC	CASSIVGTGKANYGYTF
TRBV6-5	TRBJ2-1	.	.	TGTGCCAGCAGTTCCGACGCCGGGACTCGCGATGAGCAGTTCTTC	CASSSDAGTRDEQFF
TRBV5-4	TRBJ1-1	.	.	TGTGCCAGCAGCCCCATGGGGACTAACACTGAAGCTTTCTTT	CASSPMGTNTEAFF
TRBV4-2	TRBJ1-1	.	few	TGTGCCAGCAGCCAAGGCAGGAACACTGAAGCTTTCTTT	CASSQGRNTEAFF
TRBV19	TRBJ2-3	.	.	TGTGCCAGTACCCCGGGGAGCACAGATACGCAGTATTTT	CASTPGSTDTQYF
TRBV3-1/TRBV3-2	TRBJ1-2	TRBD1	.	TGTGCCAGCAGCCCGAAAGGGAGGACAGGGTGGATTGGTGGCTACACCTTC	CASSPKGRTGWIGGYTF
TRBV28	TRBJ2-3	TRBD2	.	TGTGCCAGCAGTTCCCCCGCTAGCGGGCGGGCGAGGGATACGCAGTATTTT	CASSSPASGRARDTQYF